The subject of this entry is one T cell receptor beta chain. What it recognizes is unknown. The data were obtained in a study of cytomegalovirus exposure and HLA in healthy donors. Whole-study results and caveats: Across donors, presence/absence analyses took sequencing depth to be roughly uniform.

PCR employed 60 Vbeta and 13 Jbeta primers. Data came from immunoSEQ multiplex PCR; TCRdb stores just in-frame clones and leaves some out. The sample yields around 150,000 clones, 80% seen once. Per the germline V gene, CDR1 is KGHSH and CDR2 is LQKENI. The CDR3 is made up of 17 amino acids. Trimming removed 2 bases from V and 9 bases from J, with 25 bases in between. The sample consisted of PBMCs. This receptor was obtained from a man aged 45 to 65 in good health and CMV-seronegative. This rearrangement joins TRBV18 to TRBJ1-1; a weak D match, TRBD1 (5 bases). CDR3 coding DNA: TGTGCCAGCTCACCAGTAAGGGGAGGGGCTACGGGGTTGAAAGCTTTCTTT. This sequence encodes CASSPVRGGATGLKAFF.